The next 3 T cell receptor beta chains were all read from a single sample in a study of T cells in women clearing cervical HPV infection. TCRdb's table, derived via immunoSEQ multiplex PCR, lists solely in-frame clones and lacks some. The table for this sample gives fewer than 30,000 clones. Sequencing was carried out using blood buffy coat. Source of these receptors: a woman aged 18 to 75 with a cervical HPV16 infection that either progressed to CIN3+ or cleared (not recorded which).

Details on this clone: From the germline J gene comes the end of the CDR3, since the read stops 3 residues before it. The V call is TRBV7-6, the J call TRBJ2-7, with 11 nucleotides matching TRBD2. Trimming cost V 2 bases and J 5 bases; bases outside gene matches: 2. This CDR3 contains 14 residues. Germline CDR1 SGHVS, CDR2 FNYEAQ. This CDR3 reads CASSLIAGGHEQYF. CDR3 bases read: TGTGCCAGCAGCTTAATAGCGGGAGGGCACGAG.

A note on this clone: The sequenced fragment ends 3 residues before the CDR3 boundary, so the rest is inferred from the germline J gene. The J gene is TRBJ2-3, the V gene TRBV6-1, with a possible D match to TRBD1 (5 bases). V dropped 3 bases and J dropped 1 base, with 5 bases sitting between them. CDR1 and CDR2 (germline): MNHNS, SASEGT. The CDR3 length is 13 residues. CDR3: CASSDRGTDTQYF. CDR3 DNA (partial): TGTGCCAGCAGTGACAGGGGCACAGATACG.

On this clone itself: The read comes to an end 3 residues before the CDR3 does, leaving the germline J gene to fill in the end. The J gene is TRBJ2-2, the V gene TRBV2, with a possible D match to TRBD1 (6 bases). CDR1 is SNHLY, CDR2 FYNNEI, per germline. This CDR3 has 15 residues. The covered CDR3 bases are TGTGCCAGCAGTCTCTCAGGGGTTGCTAATGAAAAG. This encodes CASSLSGVANEK. Given in full, the CDR3 is CASSLSGVANEKLFF.